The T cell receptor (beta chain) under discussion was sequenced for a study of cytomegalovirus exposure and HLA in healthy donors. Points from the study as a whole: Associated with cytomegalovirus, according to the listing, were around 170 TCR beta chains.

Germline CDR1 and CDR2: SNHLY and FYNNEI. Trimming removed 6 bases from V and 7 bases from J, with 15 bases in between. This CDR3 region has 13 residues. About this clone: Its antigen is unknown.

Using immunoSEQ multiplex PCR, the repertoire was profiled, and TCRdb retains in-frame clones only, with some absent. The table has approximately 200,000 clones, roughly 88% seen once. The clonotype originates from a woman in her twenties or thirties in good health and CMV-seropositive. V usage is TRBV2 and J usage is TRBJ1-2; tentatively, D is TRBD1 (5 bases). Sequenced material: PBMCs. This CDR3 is CASRPGGDGGYTF. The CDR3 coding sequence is TGTGCCAGCAGGCCCGGGGGGGACGGTGGCTACACCTTC.